One and the same sample provided the 25 T cell receptor beta chains below, sequenced in a study of OX40 agonist ivuxolimab in advanced cancers. Clones were read by immunoSEQ multiplex PCR, and TCRdb kept only the in-frame ones, dropping some. The sample has 100,000 to 150,000 clones, about 90% seen once. This specimen was CD4+ or CD8+ T cells sorted from blood, taken in a trial of the OX40 agonist ivuxolimab. These receptors all come from an adult with an advanced solid tumor such as melanoma, head and neck, liver or kidney cancer.

This clone has only one observation. This chain joins TRBV27 and TRBJ1-5, with unresolved D. Germline V lookup: CDR1 MNHEY, CDR2 SMNVEV (reference sequence). The CDR3 has 16 amino acids. Trimming removed 0 bases from V and 2 bases from J, with 11 bases in between. Here the CDR3 DNA reads TGTGCCAGCAGTTTATCCTGGAGGGTAGGCAATCAGCCCCAGCATTTT. It codes for CASSLSWRVGNQPQHF.

The chain combines TRBV27 with TRBJ2-2; possibly TRBD2 for D (6 bases). Germline CDR1 MNHEY, CDR2 SMNVEV (reference sequence). This CDR3 is built from 15 residues. The germline V and J ends were trimmed by 2 bases and 1 base, with 8 bases remaining between them. DNA for the CDR3: TGTGCCAGCAGTTTAAACGGGAGGAACACCGGGGAGCTGTTTTTT. This gives the protein CASSLNGRNTGELFF.

This chain links TRBV9 with TRBJ1-2, with 7 bases lining up with TRBD1. V lost 4 bases and J lost 4; bases outside the gene matches: 7. Germline values: CDR1 SGDLS, CDR2 YYNGEE. This CDR3 comprises 14 residues. CDR3 sequence (DNA): TGTGCCAGCAGCCGAGACAGGGCTGGCTATGGCTACACCTTC. Translated, it gives CASSRDRAGYGYTF.

This chain links TRBV6-5 with TRBJ1-3, with TRBD1 matching over 7 bases. Germline values: CDR1 MNHEY, CDR2 SVGAGI. The CDR3 covers 15 residues. V shed 0 bases and J 4 bases; nucleotides not matched to a gene: 3. Here the CDR3 reads CASSYSKGQGNTIYF. CDR3 sequence (DNA): TGTGCCAGCAGTTACTCGAAGGGACAGGGAAACACCATATATTTT.

The genes are TRBV30 and TRBJ2-2; the D gene is possibly TRBD1 (6 bases). CDR3 length: 14 residues. Per germline, CDR1 GTSNPN and CDR2 SVGIG (reference sequence). V was clipped by 1 base and J by 5 bases, with 11 bases between them. This CDR3 reads CAWSEDSRTGELFF. In DNA, the CDR3 is TGTGCCTGGAGTGAGGACAGCCGAACCGGGGAGCTGTTTTTT.

This sequence joins TRBV19 and TRBJ2-5; TRBD1 matches at 8 bases. The CDR3 has 15 residues. The trim removed 3 bases at V and 2 bases at J, leaving 5 bases unmatched. CDR1 LNHDA and CDR2 SQIVND come from the germline V gene (reference sequence). As DNA, the CDR3 is TGTGCCAGTAGTATGCGGACAGGGATACAAGAGACCCAGTACTTC. This codes for CASSMRTGIQETQYF.

The gene calls are TRBV28 and TRBJ1-1, with TRBD1 as a possible D gene (6 bases). CDR1 and CDR2 (germline): MDHEN, SYDVKM. This CDR3 has 15 residues. The V and J ends lost 2 bases and 5 bases respectively, with 15 bases between them. Here the CDR3 reads CASSLAGRGVTEAFF. The CDR3 DNA is TGTGCCAGCAGTTTAGCAGGCAGGGGAGTGACTGAAGCTTTCTTT.

This chain connects TRBV28 to TRBJ1-5; D is ambiguous. The CDR3 covers 12 residues. The germline gives CDR1 MDHEN, CDR2 SYDVKM. Trimming removed 1 base at V and 7 bases at J, with 5 bases between. CDR3 DNA: TGTGCCAGCAGTTTATCGATACAGCCCCAGCATTTT. Protein sequence: CASSLSIQPQHF.

This clone was counted a few times. V is TRBV19 and J is TRBJ1-2; unclear D gene. V was clipped by 8 bases and J by 4 bases, with 5 bases between them. Germline assignment: CDR1 LNHDA and CDR2 SQIVND (reference sequence). The CDR3 length is 10 residues. Written as DNA, the CDR3 is TGTGCCAGTTTCAGCTATGGCTACACCTTC. This translates into CASFSYGYTF.

This sequence joins TRBV5-1 and TRBJ2-1; D uncertain. The length of the CDR3 is 12 residues. Trimming removed 0 bases from V and 10 bases from J, with 8 bases in between. The germline V gene has CDR1 SGHRS and CDR2 YFSETQ. This chain's CDR3 is CASSLDFSEQFF. The CDR3 coding sequence is TGCGCCAGCAGCTTGGATTTCAGCGAGCAGTTCTTC.

This clone appeared a single time. This sequence joins TRBV27 and TRBJ2-3; tentatively, D is TRBD2 (6 bases). Per germline, CDR1 MNHEY and CDR2 SMNVEV (reference sequence). Trimming took off 0 bases at V and 0 bases at J, with 16 bases between the two ends. The CDR3 is made up of 18 amino acids. The CDR3 region has the DNA TGTGCCAGCAGTTTATCAGGTTTCGGGGGACCAAGCACAGATACGCAGTATTTT. Residues: CASSLSGFGGPSTDTQYF.

The gene calls are TRBV6-5 and TRBJ1-4; D unresolved. The CDR3 is 14 residues long. The germline V gene has CDR1 MNHEY and CDR2 SVGAGI. V lost 2 bases to trimming and J lost 5 bases, with 9 bases between them. CDR3 DNA: TGTGCCAGCAGTTACCGTCAGCCGAATGAAAAACTGTTTTTT. Amino acids: CASSYRQPNEKLFF.

V and J are TRBV6-6 and TRBJ1-1; D remains ambiguous. The CDR3 extends over 13 amino acids. Germline CDR1 is MNHNY and CDR2 is SVGAGI (reference sequence). The ends were cut back, 3 bases at V and 6 bases at J, with 11 bases in the middle. The CDR3 loop is CASSYTEHAEAFF. CDR3 coding DNA: TGTGCCAGCAGTTATACAGAACACGCTGAAGCTTTCTTT.

V is TRBV7-8 and J is TRBJ1-1, with D possibly being TRBD1 (5 bases). V lost 4 bases and J 0 bases, leaving 9 bases between the germline ends. The CDR3 totals 14 residues. The V gene's germline CDR1 is SGHVS and CDR2 FQNEAQ. CDR3 DNA sequence: TGTGCCAGCAGCTCACAGGCTATGAACACTGAAGCTTTCTTT. Translating gives CASSSQAMNTEAFF.

The rearrangement joins TRBV27 to TRBJ1-5; D is ambiguous. This CDR3 region has 13 residues. Germline loops: CDR1 MNHEY, CDR2 SMNVEV (reference sequence). Trimming took 2 bases from V and 3 from J, leaving 5 bases between them. The CDR3 spells CASSLGPNQPQHF. In nucleotides, the CDR3 is TGTGCCAGCAGTTTAGGTCCCAATCAGCCCCAGCATTTT.

The J gene is TRBJ2-7, the V gene TRBV5-1, with 11 bases that match TRBD1. The CDR3 has 16 amino acids. Germline CDR1 SGHRS, CDR2 YFSETQ. V shed 3 bases, J shed 2 bases, and the junction held 7 bases outside the gene matches. This CDR3 is CASSSMPGQGAYEQYF. For the CDR3, the DNA is TGCGCCAGCAGCTCCATGCCGGGACAGGGGGCCTACGAGCAGTACTTC.

The rearrangement joins TRBV28 to TRBJ2-5; 16 nucleotides align to TRBD2. The germline V gene has CDR1 MDHEN and CDR2 SYDVKM. The V gene end was trimmed by 7 bases and the J gene end by 3 bases; junction bases not matched to a gene: 5. This CDR3 is built from 16 residues. CDR3 sequence: CASMGLAGGGKETQYF. The CDR3 DNA follows: TGTGCCAGCATGGGACTAGCGGGAGGGGGAAAAGAGACCCAGTACTTC. The entire variable domain, with the rest obtained from reference TRBV28 and TRBJ2-5, is as follows: DVKVTQSSRYLVKRTGEKVFLECVQDMDHENMFWYRQDPGLGLRLIYFSYDVKMKEKGDIPEGYSVSREKKERFSLILESASTNQTSMYLCASMGLAGGGKETQYFGPGTRLLVL.

The chain employs TRBV27 and TRBJ2-7; perhaps D is TRBD1 or TRBD2 (5 bases each). In germline, CDR1 is MNHEY, CDR2 SMNVEV (reference sequence). CDR3 length: 13 amino acids. V was trimmed by 6 bases and J by 6 bases, leaving 15 bases between them. CDR3 in amino acids: CASSRTPGGEQYF. CDR3 bases: TGTGCCAGCAGCCGGACGCCTGGGGGCGAGCAGTACTTC.

V is TRBV5-1 and J is TRBJ1-4; maybe TRBD1 (5 bases). CDR1 SGHRS and CDR2 YFSETQ come from the germline V gene. The V end lost 4 bases, the J end lost 8 bases, and 15 bases lay between the germline ends. The CDR3 runs 14 residues. Here the CDR3 reads CASSAGRSSEKLFF. CDR3 nucleotides: TGCGCCAGCAGCGCGGGACGGTCGTCCGAAAAACTGTTTTTT.

V usage is TRBV5-4 and J usage is TRBJ1-3; D unresolved. The ends were cut back, 4 bases at V and 1 base at J, with 15 bases in the middle. The CDR3 loop spans 16 amino acids. From germline, CDR1 is SGHNT and CDR2 YYREEE (reference sequence). CDR3 sequence (DNA): TGTGCCAGCAGCCAAGATATACGGAGGTCTGGAAACACCATATATTTT. It yields the protein CASSQDIRRSGNTIYF. Full variable domain (outside the CDR3, taken from reference TRBV5-4 and TRBJ1-3): ETGVTQSPTHLIKTRGQQVTLRCSSQSGHNTVSWYQQALGQGPQFIFQYYREEENGRGNFPPRFSGLQFPNYSSELNVNALELDDSALYLCASSQDIRRSGNTIYFGEGSWLTVV.

This chain links TRBV18 with TRBJ2-4; D not resolved. In germline, CDR1 is KGHSH, CDR2 LQKENI. V lost 2 bases and J lost 0, with 8 bases in between. This CDR3 spans 15 amino acids. Here the CDR3 reads CASSPGLVAKNIQYF. As DNA, the CDR3 is TGTGCCAGCTCACCAGGGCTAGTAGCCAAAAACATTCAGTACTTC.

This chain joins TRBV5-4 and TRBJ2-5; D gene uncertain. Germline V CDR1 and CDR2: SGHNT, YYREEE (reference sequence). V was shortened by 4 bases and J by 2 bases, with 9 bases between the two germline ends. The CDR3 is made up of 13 amino acids. For the CDR3, the DNA is TGTGCCAGCAGCCGAGCAGAACAAGAGACCCAGTACTTC. This sequence encodes CASSRAEQETQYF.

This chain joins TRBV12-5 and TRBJ2-5; no clear D gene. This CDR3 has 15 residues. Looked up from germline, CDR1 is LGHNT and CDR2 is FRNRAP. V was clipped by 2 bases and J by 5 bases, with 15 bases between them. The CDR3 loop is CASGLFPGPWETQYF. For the CDR3, the DNA is TGTGCTAGTGGTTTGTTTCCCGGACCTTGGGAGACCCAGTACTTC.

The V and J genes are TRBV7-3 and TRBJ2-1; D is ambiguous. Germline assignment: CDR1 SGHTA and CDR2 FQGTGA. This CDR3 spans 13 amino acids. Between the trimmed V and J ends, which lost 4 bases and 7 bases, there was a span of 11 bases. CDR3 region: CASSSPTLNEQFF. CDR3 DNA: TGTGCCAGCAGCTCCCCGACTCTAAATGAGCAGTTCTTC.

This chain links TRBV7-9 with TRBJ2-7; TRBD1 matches at 10 bases. V gave up 4 bases and J gave up 1 base; unmatched junction bases: 4. CDR1 is SEHNR and CDR2 is FQNEAQ in the germline V gene (reference sequence). The CDR3 consists of 15 residues. The CDR3 sequence: CASSSDRGISYEQYF. DNA for the CDR3: TGTGCCAGCAGCTCGGACAGGGGGATATCCTACGAGCAGTACTTC.